One sample yielded the 25 T cell receptor beta chains listed below, sequenced in a study of technical replicates of blood from a few donors. Assay used: immunoSEQ multiplex PCR; TCRdb lists only in-frame clones, some missing. The sample lists fewer than 100,000 clones, 95% to 98% occurring once. The sequenced material came from T cells isolated from PBMCs. These receptors all stem from a human donor in good health.

This sequence joins TRBV7-2 and TRBJ1-4; no reliable D call. The CDR3 is 15 residues long. Germline CDR1 is SGHTA and CDR2 is FQGNSA. V lost 6 bases and J lost 7, with 18 bases in between. CDR3 region: CASSLTGSLSEKLFF. In nucleotides, the CDR3 is TGTGCCAGCAGTCTAACGGGAAGCCTTTCTGAAAAACTGTTTTTT.

This clone is a singleton in its sample. This chain links TRBV23-1 with TRBJ1-1; D is perhaps TRBD1 (5 bases). TRBV23-1 is an ORF, and what it does is uncertain. Trimming left V 7 bases short and J 7 bases short, with 34 bases between. This CDR3 comprises 19 residues. The DNA of the CDR3 is TGCGCCAGCACCCTTCGGGGGGGTACGGACGTACATTTACCTAATGAAGCTTTCTTT. The encoded protein is CASTLRGGTDVHLPNEAFF.

The V call is TRBV29-1, the J call TRBJ2-7; 8 bases align to TRBD1. This CDR3 comprises 12 residues. The V and J ends lost 5 bases and 5 bases, in that order; junction bases with no gene match: 5. The germline gives CDR1 SQVTM, CDR2 ANQGSEA. The CDR3 here is CSVSPTGDEQYF. The DNA of the CDR3 is TGCAGCGTTTCCCCGACAGGGGACGAGCAGTACTTC.

The V call is TRBV9, the J call TRBJ2-2; D perhaps matches TRBD2 (5 bases). Trimming took 0 bases from V and 5 from J, leaving 8 bases between them. There are 14 residues in the CDR3. Germline V gene lookup returns CDR1 SGDLS and CDR2 YYNGEE. As DNA, the CDR3 is TGTGCCAGCAGCGTAGTTCCGGGGACCGGGGAGCTGTTTTTT. Protein: CASSVVPGTGELFF.

CDR3 region: CASSQGAGETEAFF. The DNA for the CDR3 is TGCGCCAGCAGCCAAGGCGCGGGAGAAACTGAAGCTTTCTTT. This chain joins TRBV4-1 and TRBJ1-1; D is uncertain. CDR3 length equals 14 residues. Germline CDR1 and CDR2: MGHRA and YSYEKL. The V end lost 1 base, the J end lost 5 bases, and 11 bases lay between the germline ends.

V usage is TRBV19 and J usage is TRBJ2-7; TRBD2 might be the D (5 bases). The germline V and J ends were trimmed by 2 bases and 2 bases, with 13 bases remaining between them. In germline, CDR1 is LNHDA, CDR2 SQIVND (reference sequence). This CDR3 region has 15 residues. The CDR3 DNA follows: TGTGCCAGTAGTATAAGCGGCTCTTACACCTACGAGCAGTACTTC. Amino acids: CASSISGSYTYEQYF.

The chain employs TRBV29-1 and TRBJ2-7; 11 bases agree with TRBD2. After removal of 6 bases from V and 2 bases from J, the junction contained 6 bases not matched to a gene. The germline gives CDR1 SQVTM, CDR2 ANQGSEA. The CDR3 has 14 residues. Here the CDR3 reads CSVLSSGRPYEQYF. CDR3 DNA: TGCAGCGTGCTGTCTAGCGGGAGGCCCTACGAGCAGTACTTC.

The V and J genes are TRBV9 and TRBJ2-7, with 7 bases that match TRBD1. After removal of 4 bases from V and 3 bases from J, the junction contained 4 bases not matched to a gene. Germline V gene lookup returns CDR1 SGDLS and CDR2 YYNGEE. The CDR3 is made up of 13 amino acids. CDR3: CASSPGQDYEQYF. DNA for the CDR3: TGTGCCAGCAGCCCTGGACAGGACTACGAGCAGTACTTC.

The rearrangement links TRBV13 to TRBJ2-7, with TRBD2 identical over 11 bases. The CDR3 is 17 residues long. Germline V lookup: CDR1 PRHDT, CDR2 FYEKMQ (reference sequence). V was pared by 2 bases and J by 1 base, with 7 bases of the junction left unmatched. The CDR3 sequence: CASSLSLAGESSYEQYF. CDR3 nucleotide sequence: TGTGCCAGCAGCTTATCACTAGCGGGAGAATCGTCCTACGAGCAGTACTTC. Using reference TRBV13 and TRBJ2-7 for the parts outside the CDR3, the full variable domain is AAGVIQSPRHLIKEKRETATLKCYPIPRHDTVYWYQQGPGQDPQFLISFYEKMQSDKGSIPDRFSAQQFSDYHSELNMSSLELGDSALYFCASSLSLAGESSYEQYFGPGTRLTVT.

This chain connects TRBV6-1 to TRBJ1-1; 9 bases map to TRBD1. Losses at the gene ends were 6 bases for V and 7 bases for J; bases not matched to a gene: 12. The CDR3 is made up of 15 amino acids. The germline gives CDR1 MNHNS, CDR2 SASEGT. The CDR3 DNA reads as TGTGCCAGCAGGATTTGGGACAGGGAGGAGAGTGAAGCTTTCTTT. Amino acid sequence: CASRIWDREESEAFF.

The chain has TRBV29-1 and TRBJ2-4; TRBD2 agrees at 8 bases. Trimming at V came to 4 bases and at J to 7 bases, leaving 9 bases not matched to a gene. Germline V gene sequence: CDR1 SQVTM, CDR2 ANQGSEA. The CDR3 contains 14 residues. The CDR3 spells CSVVGGGWRNIQYF. In DNA form, the CDR3 reads TGCAGCGTTGTCGGGGGGGGTTGGAGGAACATTCAGTACTTC.

The chain employs TRBV5-6 and TRBJ1-5, with no clear D. The V gene lost 0 bases and the J gene lost 6 bases, with 7 bases spanning the gap. CDR1 and CDR2 (germline): SGHDT, YYEEEE. This CDR3 spans 13 amino acids. The CDR3 region is CASSLGHIQPQHF. CDR3 nucleotide sequence: TGTGCCAGCAGCTTGGGACATATTCAGCCCCAGCATTTT.

This clone was detected only once. The chain combines TRBV30 with TRBJ2-1; tentative D call: TRBD2 (6 bases). CDR3 size: 13 residues. CDR1 and CDR2 (germline): GTSNPN, SVGIG (reference sequence). The ends were cut back, 3 bases at V and 3 bases at J, with 9 bases in the middle. CDR3 protein: CAWSDGGYNEQFF. In DNA, the CDR3 is TGTGCCTGGAGCGACGGGGGCTACAATGAGCAGTTCTTC. The full variable domain, completed using reference TRBV30 and TRBJ2-1, is SQTIHQWPATLVQPVGSPLSLECTVEGTSNPNLYWYRQAAGRGLQLLFYSVGIGQISSEVPQNLSASRPQDRQFILSSKKLLLSDSGFYLCAWSDGGYNEQFFGPGTRLTVL.

V gene TRBV15 combines with J gene TRBJ2-1; 9 nucleotides agree with TRBD1. The V gene end was trimmed by 1 base and the J gene end by 5 bases; junction bases not matched to a gene: 0. This CDR3 has 14 amino acids. CDR1 LNHNV and CDR2 YYDKDF come from the germline V gene (reference sequence). The DNA of the CDR3 is TGTGCCACCAGCAGAGGGGACAGGGACAATGAGCAGTTCTTC. Its protein is CATSRGDRDNEQFF.

The rearrangement joins TRBV5-6 to TRBJ2-1; TRBD2 agrees at 13 bases. The CDR3 runs 15 residues. Germline V gene sequence: CDR1 SGHDT, CDR2 YYEEEE. The V gene end was trimmed by 4 bases and the J gene end by 8 bases; junction bases not matched to a gene: 6. The CDR3 DNA sequence: TGTGCCAGCAGCCCTCTACTAGCGGGAGGGTATGAGCAGTTCTTC. It codes for CASSPLLAGGYEQFF.

This clone has just a few counts. The J gene is TRBJ1-3, the V gene TRBV5-4; TRBD1 aligns across 9 bases. Germline V gene data show CDR1 as SGHNT and CDR2 as YYREEE (reference sequence). V lost 4 bases and J lost 8; bases outside the gene matches: 7. CDR3 length: 14 amino acids. As DNA, the CDR3 is TGTGCCAGCAGCGACGGACAGGGGCCGGACACCATATATTTT. It translates to CASSDGQGPDTIYF.

The chain uses TRBV25-1 and TRBJ2-1; D might be TRBD2 (5 bases). The V gene lost 4 bases and the J gene lost 7 bases, with 11 bases spanning the gap. The germline V gene has CDR1 MGHDK and CDR2 SYGVNS. This CDR3 region has 13 residues. CDR3 loop: CASSGVPGNEQFF. In nucleotides, the CDR3 is TGTGCCAGCAGTGGGGTCCCGGGGAATGAGCAGTTCTTC.

V gene TRBV28 combines with J gene TRBJ1-5, with 10 bases lining up with TRBD1. In germline, CDR1 is MDHEN, CDR2 SYDVKM. The CDR3 length is 15 residues. With 10 bases clipped from V and 4 bases from J, the junction kept 10 bases outside the gene matches. The CDR3 DNA is TGTGCCACGGTTAAATGGACAGGGGGTAATCAGCCCCAGCATTTT. It yields the protein CATVKWTGGNQPQHF.

The chain joins TRBV6-1 to TRBJ1-3; the match to TRBD1 covers 8 bases. The V gene's germline CDR1 is MNHNS and CDR2 SASEGT. This CDR3 has 17 residues. V was clipped by 2 bases and J by 2 bases; unmatched bases: 8. The CDR3 sequence is CASSENVAGGTGNTIYF. CDR3 sequence (DNA): TGTGCCAGCAGTGAAAATGTTGCAGGGGGCACTGGAAACACCATATATTTT.

The chain employs TRBV2 and TRBJ2-7, with 12 bases lining up with TRBD2. The CDR3 runs to 14 residues. Germline CDR1 SNHLY, CDR2 FYNNEI. V lost 7 bases, J lost 1 base, and 2 bases stayed unmatched. The CDR3 here is CASIGTSGSYEQYF. CDR3 DNA: TGTGCCAGCATTGGGACTAGCGGGTCCTACGAGCAGTACTTC.

The chain is built from TRBV29-1 and TRBJ2-1; 7 nucleotides line up with TRBD2. This CDR3 has 12 residues. J lost 7 bases, V lost 3 bases, and 3 bases had no gene match. CDR1 is SQVTM, CDR2 ANQGSEA, per germline. The CDR3 is CSVDRTRNEQFF. The CDR3 DNA is TGCAGCGTTGATAGGACTAGGAATGAGCAGTTCTTC.

This clone was seen once. The chain recombines TRBV5-1 with TRBJ1-2; 7 bases align to TRBD1. CDR3 length: 13 amino acids. CDR1 is SGHRS, CDR2 YFSETQ, per germline. V trimming: 3 bases; J trimming: 4 bases; junction bases outside the gene matches: 3. This CDR3 reads CASSSGQSYGYTF. Written as DNA, the CDR3 is TGCGCCAGCAGCTCGGGACAGTCCTATGGCTACACCTTC.

The chain employs TRBV6-5 and TRBJ1-1, with 8 nucleotides matching TRBD1. V shed 2 bases and J 3 bases; nucleotides not matched to a gene: 2. The CDR3 has 14 amino acids. Germline assignment: CDR1 MNHEY and CDR2 SVGAGI. Here the CDR3 DNA reads TGTGCCAGCAGTTACACAGGGGGGGACACTGAAGCTTTCTTT. This gives the protein CASSYTGGDTEAFF.

The chain employs TRBV6-5 and TRBJ2-7, with D maybe TRBD2 (5 bases). Trimming pared 6 bases from V and 1 base from J, leaving 10 bases between. Germline CDR1 MNHEY, CDR2 SVGAGI. CDR3 size: 13 residues. This CDR3 is CASSPGLSYEQYF. The DNA of the CDR3 is TGTGCCAGCAGCCCGGGATTATCCTACGAGCAGTACTTC.

This rearrangement joins TRBV10-3 to TRBJ2-2; 13 bases are shared with TRBD2. This CDR3 is 15 amino acids long. The junction had 10 bases not matched to a gene; V was cut back by 11 bases and J by 7 bases. From germline, CDR1 is ENHRY and CDR2 SYGVKD. The CDR3 coding sequence is TGTGCCTCGGGGGGGACTAGCGGGATCGGCGGGGAGCTGTTTTTT. Protein product: CASGGTSGIGGELFF.